This entry features one TCR beta chain sequence. Distinct nucleotide sequences in the sample also encode this CDR3. The data were obtained in a study of blood T cell repertoires in COVID-19. V dropped 4 bases and J dropped 1 base, with 8 bases sitting between them. This CDR3 is built from 13 residues. In germline, CDR1 is MNHEY, CDR2 SMNVEV (reference sequence). The data were produced by immunoSEQ multiplex PCR, yet TCRdb's version contains in-frame clones alone and is incomplete. This sample has roughly 700,000 clones; 90% occur once, and the top ten carry roughly 0.25%. The clonotype comes from a young woman with acute or convalescent COVID-19. The chain uses TRBV27 and TRBJ2-7, with TRBD2 as a possible D gene (6 bases). The specimen sequenced was peripheral blood. The CDR3 here is CASSSGVSYEQYF. The CDR3 nucleotides are TGTGCCAGCAGTTCGGGAGTGTCCTACGAGCAGTACTTC.